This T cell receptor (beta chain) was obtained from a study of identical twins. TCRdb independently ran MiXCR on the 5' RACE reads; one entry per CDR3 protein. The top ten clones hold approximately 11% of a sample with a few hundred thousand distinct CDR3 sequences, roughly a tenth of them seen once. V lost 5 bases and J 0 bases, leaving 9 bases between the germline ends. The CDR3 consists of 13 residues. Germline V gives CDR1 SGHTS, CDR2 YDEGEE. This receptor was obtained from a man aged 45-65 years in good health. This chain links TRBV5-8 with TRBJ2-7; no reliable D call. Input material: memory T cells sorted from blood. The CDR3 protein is CASRFSHSYEQYF. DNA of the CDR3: TGTGCCAGCAGGTTCAGTCACTCCTACGAGCAGTACTTC.